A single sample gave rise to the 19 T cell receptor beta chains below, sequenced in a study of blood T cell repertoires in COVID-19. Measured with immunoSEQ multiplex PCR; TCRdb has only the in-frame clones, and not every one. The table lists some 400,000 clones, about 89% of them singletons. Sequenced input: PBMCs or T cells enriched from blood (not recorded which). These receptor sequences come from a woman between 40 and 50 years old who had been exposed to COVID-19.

The CDR3 loop reads CASSPLTGGYGYTF. In nucleotides, the CDR3 is TGTGCCAGCAGCCCCCTTACAGGGGGCTATGGCTACACCTTC. The chain joins TRBV5-5 to TRBJ1-2; 8 nucleotides match TRBD1. V shed 4 bases and J 4 bases; nucleotides not matched to a gene: 6. The germline CDR1 and CDR2 sequences are SGHKS and YYEKEE (reference sequence). This CDR3 region has 14 residues.

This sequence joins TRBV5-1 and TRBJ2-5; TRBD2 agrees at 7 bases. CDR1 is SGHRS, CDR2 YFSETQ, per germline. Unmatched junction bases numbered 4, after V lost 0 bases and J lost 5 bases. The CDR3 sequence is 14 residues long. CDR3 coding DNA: TGCGCCAGCAGCTTGGGCGGGAGTAGGGAGACCCAGTACTTC. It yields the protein CASSLGGSRETQYF.

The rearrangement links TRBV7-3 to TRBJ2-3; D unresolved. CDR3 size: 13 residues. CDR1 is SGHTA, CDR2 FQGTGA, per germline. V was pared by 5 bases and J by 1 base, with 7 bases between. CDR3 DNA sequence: TGTGCCAGCAGCCCCCTCGGCACAGATACGCAGTATTTT. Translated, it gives CASSPLGTDTQYF.

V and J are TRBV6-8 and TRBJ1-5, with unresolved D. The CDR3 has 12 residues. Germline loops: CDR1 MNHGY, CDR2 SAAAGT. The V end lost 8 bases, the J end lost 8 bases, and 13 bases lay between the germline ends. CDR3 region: CASPPGDKPQHF. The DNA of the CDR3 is TGTGCCAGCCCTCCCGGGGATAAGCCCCAGCATTTT.

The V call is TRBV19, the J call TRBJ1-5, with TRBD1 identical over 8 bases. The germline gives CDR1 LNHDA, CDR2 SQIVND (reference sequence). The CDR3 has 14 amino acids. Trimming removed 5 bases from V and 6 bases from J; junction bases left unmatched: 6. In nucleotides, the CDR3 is TGTGCCAGTAGTTCAGGGGGCAGAGTTCAGCCCCAGCATTTT. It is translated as CASSSGGRVQPQHF. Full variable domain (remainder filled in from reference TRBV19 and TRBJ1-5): DGGITQSPKYLFRKEGQNVTLSCEQNLNHDAMYWYRQDPGQGLRLIYYSQIVNDFQKGDIAEGYSVSREKKESFPLTVTSAQKNPTAFYLCASSSGGRVQPQHFGDGTRLSIL.

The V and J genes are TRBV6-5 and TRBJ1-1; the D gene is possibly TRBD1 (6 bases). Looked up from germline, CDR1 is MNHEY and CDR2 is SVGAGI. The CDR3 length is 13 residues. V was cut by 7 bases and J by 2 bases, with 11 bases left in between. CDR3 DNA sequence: TGTGCCAGCAACCACAGGGATAACACTGAAGCTTTCTTT. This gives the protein CASNHRDNTEAFF.

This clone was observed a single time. The CDR3 spells CATRGLAGGPSGNEQFF. The DNA of the CDR3 is TGTGCCACCAGGGGACTAGCGGGAGGGCCTTCCGGCAATGAGCAGTTCTTC. The rearrangement links TRBV19 to TRBJ2-1; 16 bases map to TRBD2. V lost 10 bases and J lost 6; bases outside the gene matches: 12. This CDR3 has 17 residues. Germline loops: CDR1 LNHDA, CDR2 SQIVND (reference sequence).

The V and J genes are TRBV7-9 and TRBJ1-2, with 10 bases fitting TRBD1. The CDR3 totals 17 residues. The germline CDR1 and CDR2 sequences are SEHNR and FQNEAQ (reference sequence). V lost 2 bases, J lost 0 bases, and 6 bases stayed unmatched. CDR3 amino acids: CASSLLGTGEANYGYTF. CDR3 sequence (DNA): TGTGCCAGCAGCTTACTCGGGACAGGGGAGGCTAACTATGGCTACACCTTC.

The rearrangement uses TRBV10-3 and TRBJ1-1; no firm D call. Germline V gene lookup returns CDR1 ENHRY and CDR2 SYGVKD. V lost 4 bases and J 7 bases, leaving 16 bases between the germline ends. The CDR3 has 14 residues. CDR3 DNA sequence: TGTGCCATCAGTGTCGATGCGGGCCGGGGTGAAGCTTTCTTT. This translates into CAISVDAGRGEAFF.

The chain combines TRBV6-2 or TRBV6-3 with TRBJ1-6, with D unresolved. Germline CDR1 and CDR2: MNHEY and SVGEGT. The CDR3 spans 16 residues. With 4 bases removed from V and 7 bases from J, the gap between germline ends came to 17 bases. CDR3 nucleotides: TGTGCCAGCAGTTCCCCCAAAGCTTTCGGGAATTCACCCCTCCACTTT. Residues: CASSSPKAFGNSPLHF.

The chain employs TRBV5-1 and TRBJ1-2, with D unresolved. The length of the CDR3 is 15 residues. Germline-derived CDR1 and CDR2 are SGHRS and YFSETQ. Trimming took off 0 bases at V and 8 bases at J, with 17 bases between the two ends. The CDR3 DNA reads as TGCGCCAGCAGCTTGGGCCCTCTTTTGACTAGCGGCTACACCTTC. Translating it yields CASSLGPLLTSGYTF.

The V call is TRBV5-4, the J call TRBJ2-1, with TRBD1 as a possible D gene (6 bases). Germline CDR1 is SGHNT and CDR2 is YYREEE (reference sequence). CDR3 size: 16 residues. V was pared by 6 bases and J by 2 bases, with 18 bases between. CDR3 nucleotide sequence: TGTGCCAGCAACCCGTTAGGGGGAATTACCTACAATGAGCAGTTCTTC. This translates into CASNPLGGITYNEQFF. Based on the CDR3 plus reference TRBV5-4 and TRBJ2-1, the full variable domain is ETGVTQSPTHLIKTRGQQVTLRCSSQSGHNTVSWYQQALGQGPQFIFQYYREEENGRGNFPPRFSGLQFPNYSSELNVNALELDDSALYLCASNPLGGITYNEQFFGPGTRLTVL.

The CDR3 reads CASSLRGLSGDEQFF. As DNA, the CDR3 is TGCGCCAGCAGCTTGAGGGGCCTTTCGGGCGATGAGCAGTTCTTC. The rearrangement joins TRBV5-1 to TRBJ2-1, with D possibly being TRBD1 (5 bases). The V gene lost 1 base and the J gene lost 8 bases, with 16 bases spanning the gap. The CDR3 is 15 residues long. CDR1 and CDR2 (germline): SGHRS, YFSETQ.

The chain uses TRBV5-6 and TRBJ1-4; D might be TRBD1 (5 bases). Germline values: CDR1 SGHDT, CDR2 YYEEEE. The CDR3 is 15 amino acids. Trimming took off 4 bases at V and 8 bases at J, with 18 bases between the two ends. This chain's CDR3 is CASSHRLKGLEKLFF. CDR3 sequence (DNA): TGTGCCAGCAGCCACCGATTAAAGGGGTTGGAAAAACTGTTTTTT.

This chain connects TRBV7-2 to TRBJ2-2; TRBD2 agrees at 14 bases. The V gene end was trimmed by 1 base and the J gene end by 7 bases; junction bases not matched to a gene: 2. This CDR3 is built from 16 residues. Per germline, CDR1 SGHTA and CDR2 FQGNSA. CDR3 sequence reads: CASSLGLAGGRGELFF. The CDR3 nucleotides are TGTGCCAGCAGCTTAGGACTAGCGGGGGGGCGCGGGGAGCTGTTTTTT.

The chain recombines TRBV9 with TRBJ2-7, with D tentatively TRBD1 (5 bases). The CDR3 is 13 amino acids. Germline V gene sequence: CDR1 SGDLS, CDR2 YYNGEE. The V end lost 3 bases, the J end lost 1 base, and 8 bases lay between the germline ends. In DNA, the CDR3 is TGTGCCAGCAGCGCCCAGGGTTCCTACGAGCAGTACTTC. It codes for CASSAQGSYEQYF.

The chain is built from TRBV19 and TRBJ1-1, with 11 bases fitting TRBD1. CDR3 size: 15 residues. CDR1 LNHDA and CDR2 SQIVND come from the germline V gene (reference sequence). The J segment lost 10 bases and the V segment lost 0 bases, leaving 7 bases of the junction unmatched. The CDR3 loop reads CASSIDRSGQGGAFF. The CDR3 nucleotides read TGTGCCAGTAGTATAGATCGGTCGGGACAGGGGGGAGCTTTCTTT.

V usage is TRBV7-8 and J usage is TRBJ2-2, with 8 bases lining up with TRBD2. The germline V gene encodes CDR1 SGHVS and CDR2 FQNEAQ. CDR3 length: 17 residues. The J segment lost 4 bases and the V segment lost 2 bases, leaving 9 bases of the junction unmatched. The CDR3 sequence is CASSLLGGVRGTGELFF. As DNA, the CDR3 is TGTGCCAGCAGCTTACTCGGGGGGGTCCGGGGCACCGGGGAGCTGTTTTTT.

Written as DNA, the CDR3 is TGCGCCAGCAGCTTGGTCGCAGGGGGACAGTACGAGCAGTACTTC. Translation gives CASSLVAGGQYEQYF. The V and J genes are TRBV5-1 and TRBJ2-7; the match to TRBD1 covers 7 bases. The CDR3 contains 15 residues. V lost 0 bases, J lost 4 bases, and 7 bases stayed unmatched. Germline assignment: CDR1 SGHRS and CDR2 YFSETQ.